The 2 T cell receptor beta chains below were found in one sample sequenced in a study of blood T cell repertoires in COVID-19. This table comes from immunoSEQ multiplex PCR, and its TCRdb copy is limited to in-frame clones, with some not included. The sample has some 460,000 clones; 70% to 90% are singletons. Sequencing was done on a sample of PBMCs or T cells enriched from blood (not recorded which). These receptors were obtained from a woman younger than 35 with acute COVID-19.

This clone was seen only a few times. The gene calls are TRBV29-1 and TRBJ2-7; 11 bases match TRBD2. J was trimmed by 4 bases and V by 6 bases; bases with no gene match: 5. Germline V gene sequence: CDR1 SQVTM, CDR2 ANQGSEA. CDR3 size: 13 residues. The CDR3 region is CSVLAGGLYEQYF. CDR3 DNA sequence: TGCAGCGTCTTAGCGGGGGGGCTTTACGAGCAGTACTTC.

This chain connects TRBV12-5 to TRBJ1-5; D gene unclear. Trimming left V 7 bases short and J 2 bases short, with 15 bases between. The CDR3 sequence is 15 residues long. CDR1 is LGHNT and CDR2 is FRNRAP in the germline V gene. Here the CDR3 reads CASADSGLGNQPQHF. The CDR3 DNA is TGTGCTAGTGCCGACTCCGGATTAGGCAATCAGCCCCAGCATTTT.